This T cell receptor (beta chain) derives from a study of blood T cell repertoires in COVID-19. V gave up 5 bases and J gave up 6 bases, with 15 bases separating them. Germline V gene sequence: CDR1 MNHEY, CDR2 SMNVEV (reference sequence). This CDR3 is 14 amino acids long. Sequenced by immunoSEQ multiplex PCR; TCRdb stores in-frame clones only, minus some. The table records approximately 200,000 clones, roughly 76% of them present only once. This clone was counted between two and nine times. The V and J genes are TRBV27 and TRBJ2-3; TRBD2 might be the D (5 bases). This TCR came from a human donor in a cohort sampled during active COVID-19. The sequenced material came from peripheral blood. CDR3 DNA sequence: TGTGCCAGCAGTGAAAGGTATTGGGAGGATACGCAGTATTTT. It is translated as CASSERYWEDTQYF.